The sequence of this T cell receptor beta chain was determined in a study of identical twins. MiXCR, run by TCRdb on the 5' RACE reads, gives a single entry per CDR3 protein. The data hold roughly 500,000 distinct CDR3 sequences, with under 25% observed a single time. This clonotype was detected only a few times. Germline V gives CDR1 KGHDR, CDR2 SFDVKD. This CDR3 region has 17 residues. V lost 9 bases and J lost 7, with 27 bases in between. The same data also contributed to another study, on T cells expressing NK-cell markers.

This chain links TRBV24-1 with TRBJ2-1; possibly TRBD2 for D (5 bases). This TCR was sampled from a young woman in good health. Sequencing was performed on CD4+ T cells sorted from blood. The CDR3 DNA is TGTGCCACCTTAGACGAGGTCCGGGGTCAGTGGGGTAATGAGCAGTTCTTC. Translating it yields CATLDEVRGQWGNEQFF.